The clone carrying this T cell receptor beta chain was counted ten times or more. Its antigen remains unknown. Time point: newly diagnosed GD, antithyroid drugs for less than 3 months. Following extraction of RNA from PBMCs, that RNA was used to make the TCR library. Building the TCR beta libraries relied on iRepertoire HTBI primers, and CDR3 regions underwent Arm-PCR. Study processing details: Identification across samples found some 60 TRBV and 15 or so TRBJ segments. TCRdb reprocessed the multiplex PCR reads via MiXCR and lists one record per CDR3 protein. The V and J calls follow TCRdb's processing rather than the paper's. The data hold 300,000 to 400,000 distinct CDR3 sequences, with 16% observed a single time. V lost 3 bases, J lost 1 base, and 8 bases lay in between. The CDR3 has 14 residues. From germline, CDR1 is SGHTA and CDR2 FQGNSA. The data belong to a study of regulatory T cells in long-lasting Graves disease.

General study findings and limits: Lower TCR diversity was seen in persistent Graves' patients than in newly diagnosed ones. Persistent disease preferred TRBV28, TRBJ1-2 and TRBJ2-5. No thyroid tissue was studied; the work used peripheral blood only.

These data were also reused for a study on T cells in Graves' hyperthyroidism and ophthalmopathy.

The sequencing used peripheral blood mononuclear cells (PBMCs), collected at new diagnosis, from a patient treated with antithyroid drugs. This chain uses TRBV7-2 with TRBJ2-3; D gene ambiguous. The sequence was obtained from a man between 40 and 49 years old with Graves disease. Written as DNA, the CDR3 is TGTGCCAGCAGCTTGGACCCGGGCACAGATACGCAGTATTTT. Translation: CASSLDPGTDTQYF.